Listed here is a single T cell receptor (beta chain). Categorization into cohorts depended on clinical history that participants reported. Authors' methods: Estimation of nucleated cell counts relied on the amplification of reference gene primers. Clones were read by immunoSEQ multiplex PCR, and TCRdb kept only the in-frame ones, dropping some. From that table come the V and J calls and clone size; the DNA was used to work out D and trimming. The sample has about 280,000 clones, 85% seen once. These data are taken from a study of blood T cell repertoires in COVID-19. Whole-study context: Donors in the United States, Italy and Spain gave samples during acute or convalescent COVID-19.

This clonotype originated in a woman aged 45-65 years who had recovered from COVID-19. Input material: PBMCs or T cells enriched from blood (not recorded which).

The CDR3 nucleotides are TGTGCCAGCAGCTTACTGGTGAGCGGGAGAGCTCGCCCAGATACGCAGTATTTT. Encoded protein: CASSLLVSGRARPDTQYF. The chain links TRBV7-8 to TRBJ2-3; 8 bases line up with TRBD2. CDR1 SGHVS and CDR2 FQNEAQ come from the germline V gene. With 2 bases clipped from V and 4 bases from J, the junction kept 14 bases outside the gene matches. The CDR3 consists of 18 residues.